This T cell receptor (beta chain) was profiled in a study of T-cell reconstitution after alpha-beta-depleted transplantation in children (dated by TCRdb to 2015 to 2016). About the investigation overall: Using TCR repertoire profiling, the study quantitatively followed how T-cell immune reconstitution unfolded in children after TCRalphabeta/CD19-depleted allogeneic hematopoietic cell transplantation. The full study reports these points: In some patients, the high TCRbeta diversity seen at day 60 was put down to recipient T cells and intrathymic progenitors that had survived conditioning. Over the following months the frequencies of hyperexpanded clones went down, and after one year T-cell counts and TCRbeta diversity were mostly credited to newly produced T cells. The apparently early recovery of alphabetaT-cell counts about two months after transplant reportedly depended on only several hundred rapidly expanded clones that came from non-depleted graft cells.

The library was produced with PCR. Data came from an Illumina HiSeq 2500. Molecular barcoding was employed in the preparation of TCR libraries, with unique molecular identifiers being used to normalize TCRbeta repertoire quantification. TCRdb took the public reads, trimmed them with fastp at Q25, ran MiXCR for clone calling and kept in-frame beta chains. All rows with the same CDR3 protein become a single entry with the most common DNA and genes. In all, the sample holds about 260,000 distinct CDR3 sequences, and 7.5% to 9.5% of those were seen once. Less than 8% of the sample rests with the top ten. This clonotype has a count of ten or more. The clone's antigen remains unknown. It has no much larger one-base neighbor in the sample; base qualities were not kept. The CDR3 spans 17 residues, from the cysteine through the phenylalanine. The sequence is cut down to CDR3 DNA, 51 bases in frame from base 1. Trimming takes 1 base off V and 4 bases off J; junction bases not matched to a gene: 5. Looking up the germline V gene yields CDR1 SGHRS and CDR2 YFSETQ.

The sample's treatment or condition label is to be understood as: allogeneic hematopoietic cell transplantation with graft depleted of TCRalphabeta T cells and CD19 B cells. Transplant recipients were children who received TCRalphabeta/CD19-depleted allogeneic hematopoietic cell grafts. The sequence was collected from a male patient aged 10-17 years who had a stem cell transplant for acute lymphoblastic leukemia, so the T cells may come from the graft donor. Sequencing was performed on PBMCs, mostly from graft donor cells, taken 180 days after TCRalphabeta/CD19-depleted stem cell transplant. The rearranged segments are TRBV5-1 and TRBJ2-1; 13 junctional bases match TRBD2. The sequenced DNA is TGCGCCAGCAGCTTGTCGGGACTAGCGGGGATATACAATGAGCAGTTCTTC. Its coded protein is CASSLSGLAGIYNEQFF.